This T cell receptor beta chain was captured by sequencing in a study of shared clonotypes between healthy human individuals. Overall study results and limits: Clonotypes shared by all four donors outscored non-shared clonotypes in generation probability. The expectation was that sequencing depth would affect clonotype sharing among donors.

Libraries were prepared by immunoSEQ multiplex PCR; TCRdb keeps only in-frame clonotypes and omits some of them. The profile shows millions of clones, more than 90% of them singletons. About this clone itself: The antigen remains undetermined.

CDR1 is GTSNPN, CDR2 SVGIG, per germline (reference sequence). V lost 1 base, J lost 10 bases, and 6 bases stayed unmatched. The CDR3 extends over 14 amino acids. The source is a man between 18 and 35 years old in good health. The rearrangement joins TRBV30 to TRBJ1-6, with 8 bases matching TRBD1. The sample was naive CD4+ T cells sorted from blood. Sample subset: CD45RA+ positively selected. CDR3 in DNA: TGTGCCTGGAGTGAGGGACAGGTAGCCTCACCCCTCCACTTT. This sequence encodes CAWSEGQVASPLHF.